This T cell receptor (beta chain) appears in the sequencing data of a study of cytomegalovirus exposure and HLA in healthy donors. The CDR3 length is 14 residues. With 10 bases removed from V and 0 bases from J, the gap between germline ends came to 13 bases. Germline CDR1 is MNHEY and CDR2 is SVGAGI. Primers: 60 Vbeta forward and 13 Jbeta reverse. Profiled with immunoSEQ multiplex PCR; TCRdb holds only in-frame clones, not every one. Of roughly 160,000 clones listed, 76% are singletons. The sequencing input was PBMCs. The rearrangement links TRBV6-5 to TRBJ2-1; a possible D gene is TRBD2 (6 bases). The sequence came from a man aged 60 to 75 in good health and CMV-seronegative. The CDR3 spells CATRDFSSYNEQFF. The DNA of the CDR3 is TGTGCCACACGGGACTTTAGCTCCTACAATGAGCAGTTCTTC.